This TCR beta chain was sequenced during a study of identical twins. General study points: Conclusions came from cross-sectional statistical analysis, not from following the same donors. When twins shared out-of-frame alpha sequences, those sequences had excess low generation probability. Beta clonotypes that were abundant in cord blood contained fewer insertions, a pattern absent from memory repertoires.

Comments on this clonotype: The antigen is undetermined.

Germline V CDR1 and CDR2: MNHEY, SVGAGI. Trimming removed 0 bases at V and 7 bases at J, with 12 bases between. This CDR3 has 14 amino acids. Each CDR3 protein gets one entry after TCRdb re-called the 5' RACE reads with MiXCR. The sample has around 490,000 distinct CDR3 sequences, about 15% seen once; the top ten hold 0.44%. This sample also belongs to another study, concerning yellow fever vaccine responses in identical twins.

This chain links TRBV6-5 with TRBJ1-2, with D maybe TRBD1 (5 bases). The specimen was CD4+ T cells sorted from blood. The clonotype was recovered from a woman aged 18 to 35 in good health. CDR3 loop: CASSYSNQGGGYTF. CDR3 nucleotides: TGTGCCAGCAGTTACTCAAACCAGGGTGGTGGCTACACCTTC.